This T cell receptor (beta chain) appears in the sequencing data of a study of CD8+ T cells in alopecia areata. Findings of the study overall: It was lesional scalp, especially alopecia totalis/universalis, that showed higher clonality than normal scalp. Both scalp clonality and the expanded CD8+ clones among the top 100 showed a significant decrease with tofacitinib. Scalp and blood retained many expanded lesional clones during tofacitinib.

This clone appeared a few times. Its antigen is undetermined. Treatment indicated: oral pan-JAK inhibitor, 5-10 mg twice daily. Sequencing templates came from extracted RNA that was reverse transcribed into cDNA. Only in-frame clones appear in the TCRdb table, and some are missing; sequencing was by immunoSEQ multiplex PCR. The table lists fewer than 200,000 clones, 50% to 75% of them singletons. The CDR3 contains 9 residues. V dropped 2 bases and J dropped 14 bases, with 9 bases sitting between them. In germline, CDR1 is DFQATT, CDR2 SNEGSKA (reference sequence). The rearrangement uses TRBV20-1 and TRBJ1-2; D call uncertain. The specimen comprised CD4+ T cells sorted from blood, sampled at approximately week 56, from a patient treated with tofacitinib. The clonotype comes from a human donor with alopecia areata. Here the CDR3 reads CSARSRETF. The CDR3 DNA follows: TGCAGTGCTAGATCACGGGAAACCTTC.